These 8 T cell receptor beta chains originate from one sample sequenced in a study of blood T cell repertoires in COVID-19. The repertoire was sequenced with immunoSEQ multiplex PCR; TCRdb's copy has only in-frame clones and lacks some. Of fewer than 300,000 clones in the sample, roughly 84% are singletons; the top ten hold about 15%. Sequences were obtained from peripheral blood. These receptors were obtained from a person between 70 and 80 years old with COVID-19, enrolled during active disease.

V usage is TRBV20-1 and J usage is TRBJ2-7, with D possibly TRBD1 on 5 matching bases. Per germline, CDR1 DFQATT and CDR2 SNEGSKA (reference sequence). V was cut by 3 bases and J by 4 bases, with 7 bases left in between. CDR3 length: 11 amino acids. CDR3 residues: CSASQGYEQYF. CDR3 DNA sequence: TGCAGTGCTAGCCAGGGTTACGAGCAGTACTTC.

The chain uses TRBV2 and TRBJ1-4, with D unclear. Per germline, CDR1 SNHLY and CDR2 FYNNEI. Trimming took off 6 bases at V and 8 bases at J, with 16 bases between the two ends. This CDR3 spans 14 amino acids. Here the CDR3 reads CASRAEQSPEKLFF. The CDR3 nucleotides read TGTGCCAGCAGAGCGGAGCAGTCGCCCGAAAAACTGTTTTTT.

This sequence joins TRBV2 and TRBJ2-7; TRBD1 might be the D (5 bases). CDR3 length equals 16 residues. V was pared by 1 base and J by 3 bases, with 16 bases between. CDR1 is SNHLY, CDR2 FYNNEI, per germline. The chain's CDR3 is CASSEVDGAIRYEQYF. As DNA, the CDR3 is TGTGCCAGCAGTGAAGTGGATGGGGCGATCCGCTACGAGCAGTACTTC. Combining the CDR3 with reference TRBV2 and TRBJ2-7 gives the whole variable domain EPEVTQTPSHQVTQMGQEVILRCVPISNHLYFYWYRQILGQKVEFLVSFYNNEISEKSEIFDDQFSVERPDGSNFTLKIRSTKLEDSAMYFCASSEVDGAIRYEQYFGPGTRLTVT.

The chain joins TRBV12-3 or TRBV12-4 to TRBJ1-1, with D possibly matching TRBD1 (5 bases). V lost 3 bases to trimming and J lost 2 bases, with 7 bases between them. The CDR3 loop spans 13 amino acids. In DNA, the CDR3 is TGTGCCAGCAGTTTGCAGGGAAACACTGAAGCTTTCTTT. Translating gives CASSLQGNTEAFF.

This clone was counted between two and nine times. The genes are TRBV19 and TRBJ1-5, with 8 bases lining up with TRBD1. CDR1 is LNHDA, CDR2 SQIVND, per germline (reference sequence). With 5 bases clipped from V and 4 bases from J, the junction kept 16 bases outside the gene matches. The CDR3 is 18 residues long. The CDR3 bases are TGTGCCAGTAGTTCAACAAAGACAGGGGCCCGGGGGAATCAGCCCCAGCATTTT. Translated: CASSSTKTGARGNQPQHF.

The chain combines TRBV5-1 with TRBJ1-6, with D possibly being TRBD1 (5 bases). V lost 3 bases, J lost 7 bases, and 14 bases lay in between. The CDR3 loop spans 15 amino acids. Per the germline V gene, CDR1 is SGHRS and CDR2 is YFSETQ. This chain's CDR3 is CASSSGDPRNSPLHF. CDR3 DNA sequence: TGCGCCAGCAGCTCGGGGGATCCTCGGAATTCACCCCTCCACTTT.

The V call is TRBV7-3, the J call TRBJ2-3; D perhaps matches TRBD1 (6 bases). The germline gives CDR1 SGHTA, CDR2 FQGTGA. The CDR3 is made up of 16 amino acids. V lost 0 bases to trimming and J lost 1 base, with 11 bases between them. In DNA form, the CDR3 reads TGTGCCAGCAGCTTAACAGGGGGTGTGGGCACAGATACGCAGTATTTT. This encodes CASSLTGGVGTDTQYF.

This clone was recorded once. The CDR3: CASSTGTGGNQPQHF. The CDR3 region has the DNA TGTGCCAGTAGCACTGGGACAGGGGGCAATCAGCCCCAGCATTTT. The chain couples TRBV19 to TRBJ1-5; 10 nucleotides align to TRBD1. The CDR3 consists of 15 residues. Germline V gene sequence: CDR1 LNHDA, CDR2 SQIVND (reference sequence). Germline trimming cut 6 bases from V and 2 bases from J; bases unmatched to any gene: 4.